The 25 T cell receptor beta chains listed next were all sequenced from one sample in a study of metastatic and nonmetastatic thyroid tumors. Using MiXCR, TCRdb reanalyzed the PCR reads. The sample consists of some 31,000 clones, about 15% of them appearing once. Thyroid surgery took place with no prior treatment in any patient. The sequenced sample consisted of blood. The receptor source for this set is a female donor with papillary thyroid cancer or a benign thyroid nodule (not recorded which). Some clones in this sample may be carry-over from other donors' samples.

This clone was observed many times. The V and J genes are TRBV18 and TRBJ1-1; 9 bases agree with TRBD1. This CDR3 is built from 15 residues. Germline V CDR1 and CDR2: KGHSH, LQKENI. The J segment lost 1 base and the V segment lost 5 bases, leaving 5 bases of the junction unmatched. The CDR3 loop is CASSWPGQGNTEAFF. The CDR3 DNA reads TGTGCCAGCTCATGGCCGGGACAGGGGAACACTGAAGCTTTCTTT.

This clone has ten or more counts. The chain couples TRBV4-1 to TRBJ2-2; 7 positions match TRBD1. The junction had 6 bases not matched to a gene; V was cut back by 1 base and J by 4 bases. The CDR3 sequence is 16 residues long. The germline CDR1 and CDR2 sequences are MGHRA and YSYEKL. The DNA for the CDR3 is TGCGCCAGCAGCCAAGCCCTGGCAGGGGGCACCGGGGAGCTGTTTTTT. This sequence encodes CASSQALAGGTGELFF.

This clone was counted at least ten times. The germline gene is not matched at one end of the junction; a read error may be the cause. At the DNA level, this CDR3 is encoded by other sequences in the same sample as well. The chain recombines TRBV12-3 or TRBV12-4 with TRBJ1-2; D uncertain. This CDR3 region has 17 residues. The CDR3 loop is CASSAGPLDVGDYGYTF. CDR3 sequence (DNA): TGTGCCAGCAGCGCTGGACCCTTGGATGTAGGCGACTACGGCTACACCTTC.

In the case of this clone: Likely a read error: the CDR3 ends without its conserved phenylalanine or tryptophan. The CDR3 protein is CSARDRDRSYEQYL. Written as DNA, the CDR3 is TGCAGTGCTAGAGACCGGGACAGATCCTACGAGCAGTACCTC. The chain employs TRBV20-1 and TRBJ2-7; 7 bases match TRBD1. The CDR3 runs 14 residues. V lost 0 bases, J lost 1 base, and 3 bases stayed unmatched. The germline gives CDR1 DFQATT, CDR2 SNEGSKA (reference sequence).

This clone has ten or more counts. The gene calls are TRBV4-3 and TRBJ2-2; D ambiguous. V gave up 0 bases and J gave up 2 bases, with 10 bases separating them. CDR1 and CDR2 from the germline V gene are LGHNA and YSLEER. This CDR3 is 16 amino acids long. As DNA, the CDR3 is TGCGCCAGCAGCCAAGAACTAAACGTTAACACCGGGGAGCTGTTTTTT. Translation gives CASSQELNVNTGELFF.

This clone was seen repeatedly, ten times or more. Other DNA sequences in the sample encode the same CDR3. This chain joins TRBV4-2 and TRBJ2-6; D gene uncertain. The V and J ends lost 0 bases and 2 bases respectively, with 8 bases between them. CDR3 size: 16 residues. Germline V CDR1 and CDR2: LGHNA, YNFKEQ. Here the CDR3 reads CASSQESTAGANVLTF. DNA for the CDR3: TGTGCCAGCAGCCAAGAGAGTACGGCTGGGGCCAACGTCCTGACTTTC.

This clone was observed a handful of times. The chain links TRBV5-1 to TRBJ2-1, with 8 bases fitting TRBD2. Per germline, CDR1 SGHRS and CDR2 YFSETQ. With 4 bases clipped from V and 7 bases from J, the junction kept 13 bases outside the gene matches. This CDR3 spans 16 amino acids. The CDR3: CASSPSGLGLGNEQFF. The CDR3 DNA reads as TGCGCCAGCAGCCCATCGGGACTAGGTTTGGGTAATGAGCAGTTCTTC.

This clone was picked up a small number of times. The chain uses TRBV7-2 and TRBJ2-7; D uncertain. The CDR3 loop spans 14 amino acids. V lost 0 bases to trimming and J lost 3 bases, with 9 bases between them. In germline, CDR1 is SGHTA, CDR2 FQGNSA. Here the CDR3 DNA reads TGTGCCAGCAGCTTAGCCGTGGGCTGCTACGAGCAGTACTTC. As protein: CASSLAVGCYEQYF.

V usage is TRBV19 and J usage is TRBJ1-1, with TRBD1 matching over 11 bases. The CDR3 consists of 14 residues. Germline loops: CDR1 LNHDA, CDR2 SQIVND (reference sequence). The V segment lost 7 bases and the J segment 5 bases; nucleotides outside the gene matches: 6. The CDR3 loop reads CASTLDRGLTEAFF. In nucleotides, the CDR3 is TGTGCCAGTACCCTGGACAGGGGGCTTACTGAAGCTTTCTTT.

The genes are TRBV6-1 and TRBJ2-1; TRBD2 agrees at 9 bases. There are 14 residues in the CDR3. Germline V gene sequence: CDR1 MNHNS, CDR2 SASEGT. In DNA, the CDR3 is TGTGCAAGAAGTTTAGCGGGAGTTCGCAATGAGCAGTTCTTC. This sequence encodes CARSLAGVRNEQFF.

This clone was detected ten times or more. The chain couples TRBV20-1 to TRBJ2-2; D call uncertain. Per the germline V gene, CDR1 is DFQATT and CDR2 is SNEGSKA (reference sequence). This CDR3 contains 13 residues. V gave up 2 bases and J gave up 7 bases, with 11 bases separating them. CDR3 nucleotides: TGCAGTGCTAGACGCAGAGCCGACGGGGAGCTGTTTTTT. Residues: CSARRRADGELFF.

The chain uses TRBV12-3 or TRBV12-4 and TRBJ1-4; D remains unclear. This CDR3 spans 15 amino acids. The germline V and J ends were trimmed by 5 bases and 1 base, with 11 bases remaining between them. The CDR3 sequence is CASSPAGITNEKLFF. The CDR3 DNA follows: TGTGCCAGCAGTCCCGCTGGTATAACTAATGAAAAACTGTTTTTT.

The chain combines TRBV4-1 with TRBJ1-1; 8 nucleotides line up with TRBD1. This CDR3 has 14 amino acids. Germline values: CDR1 MGHRA, CDR2 YSYEKL. Trimming at V came to 0 bases and at J to 4 bases, leaving 1 base not matched to a gene. CDR3 sequence reads: CASSQEQGVTEAFF. The CDR3 DNA sequence: TGCGCCAGCAGCCAAGAACAGGGGGTCACTGAAGCTTTCTTT.

About this clone itself: At one end, the junction sequence differs from germline, possibly due to a read error. The chain carries TRBV6-1 and TRBJ2-7; D remains unclear. CDR1 MNHNS and CDR2 SASEGT come from the germline V gene. This CDR3 is built from 13 residues. The CDR3 reads CASSKYHSYERYF. The CDR3 DNA reads TGTGCCAGTAGTAAGTATCACTCCTACGAGCGGTACTTC.

There are a few counts of this clone. This chain links TRBV12-5 with TRBJ2-7; no clear D gene. Per the germline V gene, CDR1 is LGHNT and CDR2 is FRNRAP. The CDR3 extends over 15 amino acids. V dropped 1 base and J dropped 0 bases, with 10 bases sitting between them. CDR3 coding DNA: TGTGCTAGTGGTTTGGGGGCTCTCCACTCCTACGAGCAGTACTTC. This encodes CASGLGALHSYEQYF.

This clone showed up many times. V is TRBV5-6 and J is TRBJ2-7; a possible D gene is TRBD1 (6 bases). This CDR3 is built from 15 residues. V lost 4 bases, J lost 5 bases, and 19 bases lay in between. Germline loops: CDR1 SGHDT, CDR2 YYEEEE. In nucleotides, the CDR3 is TGTGCCAGCAGCCCGAGGGGGACCCAGCCCAACGAGCAGTACTTC. Translated, it gives CASSPRGTQPNEQYF.

The table lists this clone with many counts. This sequence joins TRBV15 and TRBJ2-6; no definite D call. Deletions cut 0 bases from V and 0 bases from J, with 6 bases between. The length of the CDR3 is 16 residues. Germline V gene lookup returns CDR1 LNHNV and CDR2 YYDKDF (reference sequence). In DNA form, the CDR3 reads TGTGCCACCAGCAGAGAGACGATCTCTGGGGCCAACGTCCTGACTTTC. This codes for CATSRETISGANVLTF. Based on the CDR3 plus reference TRBV15 and TRBJ2-6, the full variable domain is DAMVIQNPRYQVTQFGKPVTLSCSQTLNHNVMYWYQQKSSQAPKLLFHYYDKDFNNEADTPDNFQSRRPNTSFCFLDIRSPGLGDTAMYLCATSRETISGANVLTFGAGSRLTVL.

This sequence joins TRBV18 and TRBJ2-7; D unclear. The CDR3 consists of 14 residues. Trimming pared 2 bases from V and 3 bases from J, leaving 11 bases between. The germline V gene has CDR1 KGHSH and CDR2 LQKENI. The CDR3 DNA is TGTGCCAGCTCACCAGGATCAGGCCGCTACGAGCAGTACTTC. Translation gives CASSPGSGRYEQYF.

This clone was observed at least ten times. The chain carries TRBV5-1 and TRBJ2-1, with D perhaps given as TRBD1 or TRBD2 (5 bases each). Germline CDR1 and CDR2: SGHRS and YFSETQ. CDR3 length: 15 amino acids. Trimming left V 4 bases short and J 9 bases short, with 20 bases between. Here the CDR3 reads CASSPEGERVIEQFF. The CDR3 DNA follows: TGCGCCAGCAGCCCGGAAGGGGAGAGGGTCATTGAGCAGTTCTTC.

This clone appeared many times. Other DNA sequences from this sample encode an identical CDR3 as well. The chain couples TRBV11-2 to TRBJ2-5, with 8 nucleotides matching TRBD2. V lost 1 base and J lost 5; bases outside the gene matches: 6. The germline gives CDR1 SGHAT, CDR2 FQNNGV. The CDR3 has 15 amino acids. CDR3 residues: CASSLGGGGSETQYF. The CDR3 DNA is TGTGCCAGCAGCTTAGGCGGCGGGGGGTCGGAGACCCAGTACTTC.

This clone appeared many times. The chain combines TRBV18 with TRBJ2-3; TRBD2 agrees at 13 bases. Germline CDR1 and CDR2: KGHSH and LQKENI. Trimming removed 3 bases from V and 4 bases from J; junction bases left unmatched: 4. This CDR3 is 16 amino acids long. Here the CDR3 reads CASSPTSGRGADTQYF. The CDR3 DNA sequence: TGTGCCAGCTCACCTACTAGCGGGAGGGGTGCAGATACGCAGTATTTT.

This clone was found a few times. The V gene is TRBV28, the J gene TRBJ1-1, with 7 bases matching TRBD1. Per germline, CDR1 MDHEN and CDR2 SYDVKM. V was clipped by 6 bases and J by 4 bases; unmatched bases: 5. This CDR3 has 13 amino acids. The CDR3 DNA sequence: TGTGCCAGCAGGACCGCAGGGGGCACTGAAGCTTTCTTT. Translating it yields CASRTAGGTEAFF.

The chain combines TRBV20-1 with TRBJ2-1; perhaps TRBD2 as D (5 bases). The V gene lost 3 bases and the J gene lost 9 bases, with 24 bases spanning the gap. The CDR3 runs to 16 residues. The V gene's germline CDR1 is DFQATT and CDR2 SNEGSKA (reference sequence). The DNA for the CDR3 is TGCAGTGCTAGCCGCGGCATCACGGCCGTGGCGGGTGAGCAGTTCTTC. Protein sequence: CSASRGITAVAGEQFF.

Notes on this clone: This may arise from a read error, as a much more abundant clone is one base away. V and J are TRBV6-1 and TRBJ1-2; TRBD1 is a possible D gene (5 bases). This CDR3 region has 14 residues. Germline values: CDR1 MNHNS, CDR2 SASEGT. The V gene lost 9 bases and the J gene lost 2 bases, with 16 bases spanning the gap. CDR3 nucleotide sequence: TGTGCCAGTACATGGGGCGCAGCCAACTATGGCTACACCTTC. Protein product: CASTWGAANYGYTF.

This clone was detected ten times or more. CDR3 bases: TGTGCCAGCAGTCTCACCCCAGGGAGGGAGGATCAGCCCCAGCATTTT. It codes for CASSLTPGREDQPQHF. The chain links TRBV28 to TRBJ1-5, with D possibly matching TRBD1 (5 bases). This CDR3 contains 16 residues. Germline V gene sequence: CDR1 MDHEN, CDR2 SYDVKM. With 5 bases removed from V and 5 bases from J, the gap between germline ends came to 19 bases. Supplemented by reference TRBV28 and TRBJ1-5, the full variable domain reads DVKVTQSSRYLVKRTGEKVFLECVQDMDHENMFWYRQDPGLGLRLIYFSYDVKMKEKGDIPEGYSVSREKKERFSLILESASTNQTSMYLCASSLTPGREDQPQHFGDGTRLSIL.